The 19 T cell receptor beta chains listed next were all sequenced from one sample in a study of response to subunit inactivated influenza vaccine. TCRdb independently ran MiXCR on the RT-PCR reads; one entry per CDR3 protein. The table lists roughly 670,000 distinct CDR3 sequences, 13% to 15% of them singletons. The source was PBMCs from blood, collected less than 15 days before vaccination. Every receptor here comes from a man in his forties or fifties who received an inactivated influenza vaccine.

Many counts were recorded for this clonotype. One end of the junction does not line up with germline, which may come from a read error. This chain connects TRBV5-1 to TRBJ2-7; D might be TRBD1 (6 bases). Germline lookup yields CDR1 SGHRS and CDR2 YFSETQ. This CDR3 is built from 14 residues. CDR3 in DNA: TGTGCCAGCAGCCCTAGGACAGATCCCTACGAGCAGTACTTC. Protein product: CASSPRTDPYEQYF.

Only a few counts were recorded for this clonotype. The chain employs TRBV7-3 and TRBJ2-3; no reliable D call. There are 14 residues in the CDR3. Between the trimmed V and J ends, which lost 2 bases and 2 bases, there was a span of 8 bases. Germline V gene data show CDR1 as SGHTA and CDR2 as FQGTGA. CDR3: CASSLSTHTDTQYF. In DNA, the CDR3 is TGTGCCAGCAGCTTATCGACCCACACAGATACGCAGTATTTT.

The sample holds many counts of this clonotype. The chain uses TRBV5-1 and TRBJ2-5; D might be TRBD2 (5 bases). The CDR3 length is 13 residues. Looked up from germline, CDR1 is SGHRS and CDR2 is YFSETQ. Deletions cut 8 bases from V and 2 bases from J, with 13 bases between. The CDR3 sequence is CASKLGGQETQYF. In DNA form, the CDR3 reads TGCGCCAGTAAGCTGGGCGGGCAAGAGACCCAGTACTTC.

This clonotype was counted a few times. The genes are TRBV28 and TRBJ1-2; the D gene is possibly TRBD1 (5 bases). Germline V gene lookup returns CDR1 MDHEN and CDR2 SYDVKM. Trimming shortened V by 5 bases and J by 6 bases, and 22 bases separated the two germline ends. The CDR3 sequence is 16 residues long. The CDR3 here is CASSDLDITKGHGYTF. The CDR3 nucleotides are TGTGCCAGCAGTGACCTGGACATAACCAAGGGTCATGGCTACACCTTC.

The table lists this clonotype with a few counts. The chain carries TRBV2 and TRBJ2-7, with D maybe TRBD2 (5 bases). Germline CDR1 reads SNHLY; CDR2 reads FYNNEI. This CDR3 is 13 amino acids long. Trimming stripped 4 bases from V and 0 bases from J, with 7 bases between. This CDR3 is CASSAGFSYEQYF. CDR3 sequence (DNA): TGTGCCAGCAGTGCGGGGTTCTCCTACGAGCAGTACTTC.

This clonotype was seen many times. The chain couples TRBV6-1 to TRBJ2-2, with 10 positions matching TRBD1. After removal of 7 bases from V and 6 bases from J, the junction contained 8 bases not matched to a gene. Germline values: CDR1 MNHNS, CDR2 SASEGT. The length of the CDR3 is 15 residues. The CDR3 bases are TGTGCCAGCATTGACAGGGGGCGCTTACCCGGGGAGCTGTTTTTT. Amino acids: CASIDRGRLPGELFF.

This clonotype has only a few counts. V is TRBV28 and J is TRBJ1-1, with a possible D match to TRBD1 (6 bases). The germline V gene encodes CDR1 MDHEN and CDR2 SYDVKM. This CDR3 comprises 15 residues. Between the trimmed V and J ends, which lost 5 bases and 2 bases, there was a span of 15 bases. CDR3 nucleotide sequence: TGTGCCAGCAGTACCCGAGGGGGGCCAAACACTGAAGCTTTCTTT. It yields the protein CASSTRGGPNTEAFF.

This clonotype was detected only a few times. The chain employs TRBV12-3 or TRBV12-4 and TRBJ2-5; no firm D call. V was cut by 4 bases and J by 5 bases, with 14 bases left in between. The CDR3 spans 14 residues. The CDR3 region has the DNA TGTGCCAGCAGTTCCTTCGAACTGGGGGAGACCCAGTACTTC. The encoded protein is CASSSFELGETQYF.

This chain joins TRBV4-1 and TRBJ1-1; D may be TRBD1 (5 bases). The V end lost 5 bases, the J end lost 3 bases, and 10 bases lay between the germline ends. This CDR3 comprises 13 residues. Germline values: CDR1 MGHRA, CDR2 YSYEKL. CDR3 sequence: CASSKGTDTEAFF. The CDR3 DNA reads as TGCGCCAGCAGCAAAGGGACGGACACTGAAGCTTTCTTT.

The sample holds a few counts of this clonotype. The genes are TRBV6-5 and TRBJ2-7; D perhaps matches TRBD1 (5 bases). This CDR3 is built from 12 residues. The V end lost 8 bases, the J end lost 3 bases, and 11 bases lay between the germline ends. From germline, CDR1 is MNHEY and CDR2 SVGAGI. The DNA for the CDR3 is TGTGCCAGCGGGGCCCTGGACTACGAGCAGTACTTC. As protein: CASGALDYEQYF.

The chain has TRBV2 and TRBJ2-1; TRBD2 aligns across 8 bases. Losses at the gene ends were 6 bases for V and 8 bases for J; bases not matched to a gene: 12. This CDR3 contains 15 residues. CDR1 SNHLY and CDR2 FYNNEI come from the germline V gene. The CDR3 sequence: CASRPGLGDGHEQFF. The CDR3 DNA follows: TGTGCCAGCAGGCCGGGACTAGGGGACGGTCATGAGCAGTTCTTC.

This clonotype was seen a handful of times. The chain combines TRBV4-3 with TRBJ1-3, with D tentatively TRBD1 (6 bases). CDR1 and CDR2 (germline): LGHNA, YSLEER. The V gene lost 0 bases and the J gene lost 4 bases, with 13 bases spanning the gap. There are 16 residues in the CDR3. This chain's CDR3 is CASSQDSAGVGNTIYF. The CDR3 bases are TGCGCCAGCAGCCAAGATTCTGCAGGGGTCGGAAACACCATATATTTT.

The chain recombines TRBV5-1 with TRBJ2-2; 8 bases match TRBD2. After removal of 2 bases from V and 2 bases from J, the junction contained 5 bases not matched to a gene. CDR1 and CDR2 (germline): SGHRS, YFSETQ. This CDR3 has 16 amino acids. The CDR3 sequence: CASSFLGGANTGELFF. CDR3 bases: TGCGCCAGCAGCTTTCTCGGGGGGGCTAACACCGGGGAGCTGTTTTTT.

The chain is built from TRBV6-6 and TRBJ2-7, with D uncertain. The CDR3 has 13 amino acids. Germline lookup yields CDR1 MNHNY and CDR2 SVGAGI (reference sequence). V was pared by 2 bases and J by 0 bases, with 5 bases between. CDR3 nucleotide sequence: TGTGCCAGCAGTTACGACGTCTCCTACGAGCAGTACTTC. It translates to CASSYDVSYEQYF.

This clonotype has ten or more counts. V and J are TRBV2 and TRBJ2-2, with a weak D call TRBD1 (5 bases). The CDR3 spans 15 residues. CDR1 is SNHLY and CDR2 is FYNNEI in the germline V gene. V lost 2 bases, J lost 6 bases, and 13 bases lay in between. In DNA, the CDR3 is TGTGCCAGCAGTGAACTGCCGATAGGGGCCGGGGAGCTGTTTTTT. Amino acids: CASSELPIGAGELFF.

This clonotype was seen many times. The V and J genes are TRBV12-3 or TRBV12-4 and TRBJ2-3; 9 nucleotides align to TRBD1. V was pared by 7 bases and J by 7 bases, with 12 bases of the junction left unmatched. The CDR3 totals 15 residues. The chain's CDR3 is CASTPGTGMVNTQYF. The DNA of the CDR3 is TGTGCCAGCACCCCCGGGACAGGGATGGTGAATACGCAGTATTTT.

In this sample, this clonotype turned up a few times. The chain is built from TRBV27 and TRBJ2-7, with 9 bases that match TRBD2. The CDR3 is 15 amino acids. V lost 5 bases and J lost 3; bases outside the gene matches: 8. Germline assignment: CDR1 MNHEY and CDR2 SMNVEV (reference sequence). The chain's CDR3 is CASSGGGSGSYEQYF. The DNA for the CDR3 is TGTGCCAGCAGTGGGGGAGGTAGCGGGAGCTACGAGCAGTACTTC.

The gene calls are TRBV2 and TRBJ2-5; tentatively, D is TRBD1 or TRBD2 (6 bases each). The CDR3 runs 15 residues. Trimming left V 6 bases short and J 7 bases short, with 21 bases between. Germline CDR1 is SNHLY and CDR2 is FYNNEI. The CDR3 is CASRATTGTAGTQYF. The DNA for the CDR3 is TGTGCCAGCAGGGCAACAACAGGGACTGCGGGGACCCAGTACTTC.

This chain links TRBV7-2 with TRBJ2-2; 8 positions match TRBD1. CDR3 length: 16 residues. V was pared by 5 bases and J by 5 bases, with 10 bases of the junction left unmatched. Germline V lookup: CDR1 SGHTA, CDR2 FQGNSA. The CDR3 here is CASSLGWTGPTGELFF. CDR3 in DNA: TGTGCCAGCAGCCTCGGGTGGACAGGGCCAACCGGGGAGCTGTTTTTT.